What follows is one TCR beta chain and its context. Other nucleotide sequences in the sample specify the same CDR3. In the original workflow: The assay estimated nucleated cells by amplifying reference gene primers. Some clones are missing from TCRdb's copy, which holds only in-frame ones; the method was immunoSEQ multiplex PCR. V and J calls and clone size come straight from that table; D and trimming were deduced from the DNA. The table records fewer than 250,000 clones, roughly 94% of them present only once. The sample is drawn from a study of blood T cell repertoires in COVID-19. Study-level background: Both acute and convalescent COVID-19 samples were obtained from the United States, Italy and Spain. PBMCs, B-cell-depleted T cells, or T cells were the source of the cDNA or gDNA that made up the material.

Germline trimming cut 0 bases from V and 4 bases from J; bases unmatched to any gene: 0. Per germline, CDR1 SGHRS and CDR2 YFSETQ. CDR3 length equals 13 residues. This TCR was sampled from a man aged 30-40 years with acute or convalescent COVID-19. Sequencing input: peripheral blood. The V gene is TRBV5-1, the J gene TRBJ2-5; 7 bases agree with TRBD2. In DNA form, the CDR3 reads TGCGCCAGCAGCTTGGCGGGGGGAGAGACCCAGTACTTC. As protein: CASSLAGGETQYF.